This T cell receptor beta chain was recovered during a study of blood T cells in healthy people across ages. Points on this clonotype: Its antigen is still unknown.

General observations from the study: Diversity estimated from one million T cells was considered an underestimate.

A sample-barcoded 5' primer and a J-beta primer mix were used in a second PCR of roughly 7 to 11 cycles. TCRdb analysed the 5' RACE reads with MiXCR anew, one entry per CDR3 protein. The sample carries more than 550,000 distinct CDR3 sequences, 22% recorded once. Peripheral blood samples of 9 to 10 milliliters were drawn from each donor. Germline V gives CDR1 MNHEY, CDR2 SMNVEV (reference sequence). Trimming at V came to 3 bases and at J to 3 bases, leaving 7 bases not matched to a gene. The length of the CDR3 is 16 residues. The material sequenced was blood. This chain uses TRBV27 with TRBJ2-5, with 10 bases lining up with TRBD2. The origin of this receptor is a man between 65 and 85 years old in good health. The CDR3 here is CASSFLAGAGKETQYF. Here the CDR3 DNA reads TGTGCCAGCAGTTTCCTAGCGGGGGCAGGGAAAGAGACCCAGTACTTC.